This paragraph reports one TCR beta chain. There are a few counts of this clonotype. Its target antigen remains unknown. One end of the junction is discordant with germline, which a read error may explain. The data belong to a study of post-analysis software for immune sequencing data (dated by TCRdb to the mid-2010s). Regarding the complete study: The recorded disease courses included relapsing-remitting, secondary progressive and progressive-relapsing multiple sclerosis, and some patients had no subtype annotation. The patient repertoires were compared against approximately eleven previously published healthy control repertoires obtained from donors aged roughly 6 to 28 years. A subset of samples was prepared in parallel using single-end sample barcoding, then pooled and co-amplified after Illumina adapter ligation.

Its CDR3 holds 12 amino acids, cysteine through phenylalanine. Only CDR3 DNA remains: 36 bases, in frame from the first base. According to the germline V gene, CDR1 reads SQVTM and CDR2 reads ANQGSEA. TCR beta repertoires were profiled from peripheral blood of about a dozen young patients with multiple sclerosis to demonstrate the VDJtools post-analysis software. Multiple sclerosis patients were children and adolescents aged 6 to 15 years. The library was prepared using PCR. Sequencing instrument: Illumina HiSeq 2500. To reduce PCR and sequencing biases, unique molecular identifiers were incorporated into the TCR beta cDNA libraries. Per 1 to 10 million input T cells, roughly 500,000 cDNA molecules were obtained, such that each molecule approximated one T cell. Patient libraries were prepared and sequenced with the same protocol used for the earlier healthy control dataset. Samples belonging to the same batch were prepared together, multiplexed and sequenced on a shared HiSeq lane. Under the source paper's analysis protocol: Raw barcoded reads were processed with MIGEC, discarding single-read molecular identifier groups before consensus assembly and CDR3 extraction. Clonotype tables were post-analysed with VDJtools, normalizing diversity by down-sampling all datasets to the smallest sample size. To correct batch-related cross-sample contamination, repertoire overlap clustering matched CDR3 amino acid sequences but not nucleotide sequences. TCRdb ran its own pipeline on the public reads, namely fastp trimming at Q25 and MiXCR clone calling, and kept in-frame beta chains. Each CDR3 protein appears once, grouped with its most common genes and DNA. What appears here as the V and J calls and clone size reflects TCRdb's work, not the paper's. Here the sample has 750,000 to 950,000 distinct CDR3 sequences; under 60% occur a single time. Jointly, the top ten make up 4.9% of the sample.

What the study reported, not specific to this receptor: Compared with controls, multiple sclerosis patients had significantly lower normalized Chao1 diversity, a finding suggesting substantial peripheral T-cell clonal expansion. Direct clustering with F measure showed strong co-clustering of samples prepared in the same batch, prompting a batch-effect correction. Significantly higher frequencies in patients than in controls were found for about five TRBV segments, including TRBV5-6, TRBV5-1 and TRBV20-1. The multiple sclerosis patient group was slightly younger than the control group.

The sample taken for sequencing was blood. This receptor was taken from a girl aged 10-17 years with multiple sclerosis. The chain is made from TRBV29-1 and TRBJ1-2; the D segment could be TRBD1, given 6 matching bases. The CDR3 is CSVEGGDYGYTF. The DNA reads TGCAGCGTGGAAGGGGGGGACTATGGCTACACCTTC.